This T cell receptor (beta chain) originates from a study of T cells expressing NK-cell markers. TCRdb reprocessed the 5' RACE reads; each CDR3 protein has one entry and no DNA is given. This repertoire includes fewer than 550,000 distinct CDR3 sequences. This CDR3 has 15 amino acids. Looked up from germline, CDR1 is SGHRS and CDR2 is YFSETQ. The TCR was taken from a woman aged 50 to 60 in good health. Sequences were obtained from blood T cells: a sorted CD56 or NKG2C T cell subset, CD4+ or CD8+ T cells, or bulk PBMC T cells (not recorded which). The chain combines TRBV5-1 with TRBJ2-6. The CDR3 sequence: CASSWGDSGANVLTF.